This T cell receptor beta chain derives from a study of blood T cell repertoires in COVID-19. As for the study in general: From T cells, B-cell-depleted T cells, or PBMCs came the material, which was cDNA or gDNA.

Recruits, aged about 18 to 95 years, lived in approximately 26 US areas. This CDR3 has 15 residues. With 4 bases removed from V and 2 bases from J, the gap between germline ends came to 15 bases. Germline V gives CDR1 MNHEY, CDR2 SVGAGI. Methods used by the authors: It was from reference gene primer amplification that nucleated cell counts were estimated. Data came from immunoSEQ multiplex PCR; TCRdb stores just in-frame clones and leaves some out. From that table come the V and J calls and clone size; the DNA was used to work out D and trimming. The table lists some 160,000 clones, 84% of them singletons.

The sequencing input was PBMCs or T cells enriched from blood (not recorded which). This chain uses TRBV6-5 with TRBJ2-7; maybe TRBD1 (5 bases). The receptor's source is a woman aged 45 to 65 who had recovered from COVID-19. The CDR3, as DNA: TGTGCCAGCAGTTCCCAGGGCCGGTCTACCTACGAGCAGTACTTC. Protein product: CASSSQGRSTYEQYF.